This T cell receptor beta chain was recovered during a study of blood T cell repertoires in COVID-19. Study-level background: PBMCs, B-cell-depleted T cells, or T cells were the source of the cDNA or gDNA that made up the material.

The repertoire was sequenced with immunoSEQ multiplex PCR; TCRdb's copy has only in-frame clones and lacks some. The data hold roughly 110,000 clones, with approximately 81% observed a single time. Per germline, CDR1 MDHEN and CDR2 SYDVKM. V gave up 5 bases and J gave up 6 bases; unmatched junction bases: 7. This CDR3 is built from 15 residues. The rearrangement links TRBV28 to TRBJ1-6; the match to TRBD1 covers 7 bases. The sample comprised peripheral blood. The TCR comes from a man aged 50 or older with acute or convalescent COVID-19. The CDR3 loop reads CASSPRGQINSPLHF. CDR3 DNA: TGTGCCAGCAGTCCAAGGGGACAGATTAATTCACCCCTCCACTTT.